Listed below are T cell receptor beta chains from one sample, sequenced in a study of T cells in Graves' hyperthyroidism and ophthalmopathy. TCRdb re-called the multiplex PCR reads with MiXCR, one entry per CDR3 protein. This sample has around 570,000 distinct CDR3 sequences; approximately 20% occur once, and the top ten carry roughly 44%. The sample taken for sequencing was blood. The receptor source for this set is a man aged 35-49 years with Graves' ophthalmopathy. Each CDR3 is given with its conserved first and last residue. Each record gives: clone size, D gene, J gene, V gene, CDR3 protein, CDR3 DNA. A D gene is named only where the DNA matches it firmly. A clone size is listed for some rows: how often the clone was seen (once, few, many), or a class if it is expanded.

clone size: many
D gene: TRBD2
J gene: TRBJ2-3
V gene: TRBV20-1
CDR3 protein: CSAGTSGSTDTQYF
CDR3 DNA: TGCAGTGCTGGGACTAGCGGAAGCACAGATACGCAGTATTTT

clone size: many
D gene: .
J gene: TRBJ1-5
V gene: TRBV28
CDR3 protein: CASSWARGNQPQHF
CDR3 DNA: TGTGCCAGCAGTTGGGCCAGGGGTAATCAGCCCCAGCATTTT

clone size: .
D gene: TRBD1
J gene: TRBJ2-7
V gene: TRBV5-4
CDR3 protein: CASSLTGGTAYEQYF
CDR3 DNA: TGTGCCAGCAGCTTGACAGGGGGCACGGCCTACGAGCAGTACTTC

clone size: few
D gene: .
J gene: TRBJ2-1
V gene: TRBV7-6
CDR3 protein: CASSSLKGGNEQFF
CDR3 DNA: TGTGCCAGCAGCTCTCTTAAGGGGGGCAATGAGCAGTTCTTC

clone size: many
D gene: TRBD2
J gene: TRBJ2-1
V gene: TRBV5-1
CDR3 protein: CASRGTSGLGEQFF
CDR3 DNA: TGCGCCAGCCGCGGGACTAGCGGCCTGGGGGAGCAGTTCTTC

clone size: .
D gene: TRBD2
J gene: TRBJ2-3
V gene: TRBV20-1
CDR3 protein: CSAYGTSGGGLDTQYF
CDR3 DNA: TGCAGTGCCTACGGGACTAGCGGGGGGGGCCTTGATACGCAGTATTTT

clone size: few
D gene: .
J gene: TRBJ2-5
V gene: TRBV4-1
CDR3 protein: CASSQDLDTSGQETQYF
CDR3 DNA: TGCGCCAGCAGCCAAGATTTGGACACCTCAGGCCAAGAGACCCAGTACTTC

clone size: .
D gene: .
J gene: TRBJ1-5
V gene: TRBV27
CDR3 protein: CASSSRHGGREPQHF
CDR3 DNA: TGTGCCAGCAGTTCCCGCCATGGGGGCAGGGAACCCCAGCATTTT

clone size: many
D gene: TRBD2
J gene: TRBJ2-5
V gene: TRBV2
CDR3 protein: CASSELILLAGGQETQYF
CDR3 DNA: TGTGCCAGCAGTGAATTGATCCTGCTAGCGGGGGGGCAGGAGACCCAGTACTTC

clone size: .
D gene: TRBD1
J gene: TRBJ1-5
V gene: TRBV12-3/TRBV12-4
CDR3 protein: CASRTQGNSNQPQHF
CDR3 DNA: TGTGCCAGCAGGACACAGGGGAATAGCAATCAGCCCCAGCATTTT

clone size: many
D gene: TRBD1
J gene: TRBJ1-1
V gene: TRBV12-3/TRBV12-4
CDR3 protein: CASRGPTGEVWSYTEAFF
CDR3 DNA: TGTGCCAGCAGGGGACCGACAGGGGAGGTTTGGTCGTACACTGAAGCTTTCTTT

clone size: few
D gene: TRBD2
J gene: TRBJ2-1
V gene: TRBV7-3
CDR3 protein: CASSLTLAGGPYNEQFF
CDR3 DNA: TGTGCCAGCAGCTTAACTTTAGCGGGGGGCCCGTACAATGAGCAGTTCTTC

clone size: .
D gene: TRBD2
J gene: TRBJ2-7
V gene: TRBV13
CDR3 protein: CASSSRGGGYEQYF
CDR3 DNA: TGTGCCAGCAGCTCCCGGGGGGGCGGCTACGAGCAGTACTTC

clone size: .
D gene: .
J gene: TRBJ2-5
V gene: TRBV9
CDR3 protein: CASSVWGSQETQYF
CDR3 DNA: TGTGCCAGCAGCGTGTGGGGCTCTCAAGAGACCCAGTACTTC

clone size: many
D gene: TRBD1
J gene: TRBJ2-7
V gene: TRBV11-2
CDR3 protein: CASSPPGQGREQYF
CDR3 DNA: TGTGCCAGCAGCCCTCCGGGACAGGGGCGCGAGCAGTACTTC

clone size: .
D gene: TRBD2
J gene: TRBJ2-1
V gene: TRBV5-5
CDR3 protein: CASSSTHSGQLAGNEQFF
CDR3 DNA: TGTGCCAGCAGCTCGACCCACTCGGGCCAGCTAGCGGGCAATGAGCAGTTCTTC

clone size: few
D gene: TRBD1
J gene: TRBJ2-1
V gene: TRBV6-1
CDR3 protein: CASRKGGAQQFF
CDR3 DNA: TGTGCCAGCAGGAAAGGGGGCGCCCAGCAGTTCTTC

clone size: .
D gene: TRBD2
J gene: TRBJ2-3
V gene: TRBV5-1
CDR3 protein: CASSSGLAGGTISTDTQYF
CDR3 DNA: TGCGCCAGCAGCTCCGGACTAGCGGGGGGTACTATTAGCACAGATACGCAGTATTTT

clone size: .
D gene: TRBD2
J gene: TRBJ2-7
V gene: TRBV15
CDR3 protein: CATQKALAGVYEQYF
CDR3 DNA: TGTGCCACCCAAAAGGCCCTAGCGGGAGTCTACGAGCAGTACTTC

clone size: .
D gene: .
J gene: TRBJ1-1
V gene: TRBV11-2
CDR3 protein: CASGTGLNTEAFF
CDR3 DNA: TGTGCCAGCGGAACAGGGTTGAACACTGAAGCTTTCTTT

clone size: .
D gene: TRBD2
J gene: TRBJ2-7
V gene: TRBV20-1
CDR3 protein: CSARAPGTSGATYEQYF
CDR3 DNA: TGCAGTGCTAGAGCCCCGGGGACTAGCGGAGCTACCTACGAGCAGTACTTC